This T cell receptor beta chain was retrieved from a study of CD8 T cells in Susac syndrome. The RNA, about 0.5 to 1 ug, was put through reverse transcription using random hexamers. One entry per CDR3 protein results from TCRdb running MiXCR on the immunoSEQ multiplex PCR reads. Of 100,000 to 150,000 distinct CDR3 sequences in the sample, 90% to 95% were seen once. Sequencing was performed on CD8+ T cells from PBMCs. This sequence originates from a human donor with Susac syndrome.

The chain's CDR3 is CASSWDSLSEAFF. CDR3 nucleotides: TGTGCCAGCAGCTGGGACAGCCTCTCTGAAGCTTTCTTT. The J gene is TRBJ1-1, the V gene TRBV7-8, with 7 nucleotides matching TRBD1. V lost 4 bases to trimming and J lost 6 bases; unmatched junction nucleotides: 5. Germline CDR1 and CDR2: SGHVS and FQNEAQ. This CDR3 spans 13 amino acids.